This T cell receptor beta chain was profiled in a study of T cell repertoires in cytomegalovirus infection (dated by TCRdb to between 2018 and 2020). Turning to the overall study: Peptide stimulations targeted recently identified HLA-C-restricted CMV epitopes, whose presentation resists viral immunomodulation, together with well-studied HLA-B-restricted epitopes. Because public TCR beta signatures pointed to carriage of CMV infection together with the matching HLA type, the HLA type of each donor mattered for the analysis.

This clonotype was seen ten or more times. It lacks a known antigen. Within one base of it there is no much larger clone, and no base qualities were kept. Points the paper makes about the study in general: Carriers of CMV infection plus the relevant HLA type were discriminated by the cumulative frequency of public TCR beta family members in the study cohort and in an independent approximately 350-donor cohort. The ex vivo response was dominated by HLA-C-restricted CMV-specific TCR beta clonotypes, which also provided the single most frequent clonotype in two of eight donors.

From V the trimming removes 5 bases and from J it removes 9 bases, while the gene matches leave 5 bases of the junction unaccounted for. From a lookup of the germline V gene (reference sequence), CDR1 and CDR2 are LNHDA and SQIVND. The CDR3 measures 15 amino acids from cysteine to phenylalanine. Here the CDR3 DNA is all that survives: 45 bases in frame from base 1. According to the study, the label for this sample's treatment or condition signals: in vitro stimulation with specific CMV peptide epitopes to enrich CMV-specific T cells. Sequencing was performed on an Illumina HiSeq 1500. The public reads were reprocessed in TCRdb via fastp at Q25 and MiXCR, keeping in-frame beta chains. Rows with one shared CDR3 protein collapse into an entry with the most common genes and DNA. Present in this sample are hundreds of thousands of distinct CDR3 sequences, approximately 33% of which were seen just once. Roughly an eighth of the sample is in the top ten clones.

Rearrangement joined TRBV19 to TRBJ1-6; 12 central bases correspond to TRBD1. This clonotype was obtained from a human donor in good health (CMV status not recorded). Some clones in this sample may be carry-over from other donors' samples. The sample consisted of cultured CD8+ T cells from PBMCs, taken from culture after CMV antigen stimulation. The DNA reads TGTGCCAGTAGTGCCGGGACAGGGGGCAGTTCACCCCTCCACTTT. Its translation is CASSAGTGGSSPLHF.